This TCR beta chain was recovered during a study of control samples from healthy donors and cancer patients. The assay was immunoSEQ multiplex PCR, and TCRdb's table has in-frame clones only and misses some. Counted here are 70,000 to 90,000 clones, roughly 92% occurring once; the ten biggest clones make up 6.2%. CDR1 and CDR2 from the germline V gene are KGHDR and SFDVKD. V dropped 7 bases and J dropped 0 bases, with 6 bases sitting between them. This CDR3 is 13 amino acids long. Sequencing was performed on blood. This TCR was sampled from a middle-aged woman in good health. The J gene is TRBJ2-1, the V gene TRBV24-1; D ambiguous. The CDR3 DNA reads as TGTGCCACCAGGGATAGCTCCTACAATGAGCAGTTCTTC. Protein product: CATRDSSYNEQFF.